The sequence of this T cell receptor (beta chain) was determined in a study of cytomegalovirus exposure and HLA in healthy donors (dated 2017 in TCRdb). Some background on the complete study: An earlier analysis of several hundred of the donors reported around 280 Gb of sequence data and 117 million unique TCR beta sequences obtained from about 180 million T cells. An early release covering more than 500 HLA-typed donors comprised about 290 gigabases of sequencing data and roughly 85 million unique TCR sequences. Of the 300 to 500 genotyped donors, roughly 76% were placed in the genetic ancestry cluster associated with self-reported Caucasian donors. The study aimed to test whether signatures of past pathogen exposure could be identified by cataloging public T cell receptors. The T cell repertoires of under 700 subjects were profiled by immunosequencing and related to cytomegalovirus serostatus. Besides the first cohort of 666 subjects, a separate validation cohort made up of over 95 different subjects was used. High-throughput TCR immunosequencing, statistical association of individual TCRs with disease status, and machine learning were combined to predict cytomegalovirus infection status. In a later analysis, previously published TCR beta repertoires from some 640 donors were re-analyzed and high-resolution HLA genotyping was added so that TCR occurrence patterns could be studied. Rather than using new phenotypic data, the later analysis identified candidate immune exposures from TCR beta sequences and from how often those sequences occurred across donors. In an earlier analysis of several hundred of the donors, high-throughput TCR beta sequencing was used to judge whether each TCR beta V gene segment behaved as functional or pseudogenic. Donor age, sex, ethnicity and CMV serostatus were compiled together with the repertoire data. A later genetic analysis used genome-wide SNP genotypes for about 60% of the roughly 700 donors, treating that subset as a discovery cohort. Every discovery cohort repertoire had been produced on one sequencing platform. Class I and class II HLA loci were covered by the typing at four-digit resolution. Typing coverage varied by locus: roughly 629-630 donors for A, B, C, DRB1 and DQB1; approximately 560 for DQA1; 606 for DPA1; more than 450 for DPB1. Roughly 5 DR-DQ haplotypes were handled as single units for association and clustering because linkage in the cohort was strong. Among around 400 genotyped donors of the cohort, an average of approximately 240,000 unique TCR beta nucleotide sequences were sequenced per donor, about a sixth of them non-productive.

The method behind the library was the immunoSEQ multiplex PCR assay. The multiplex PCR relied on a mix of 60 forward primers for TCR Vbeta segments and 13 reverse primers for TCR Jbeta segments. A multiplex PCR assay on genomic DNA amplified the CDR3 region of rearranged TCR beta genes. On the Illumina HiSeq System, the amplified TCR beta libraries were sequenced as 87-base-pair reads. As for how the authors treated the data: A later analysis counted around 72 million unique TCR beta chains across the 640 or so repertoires, and around 12 million of these chains were shared by at least two donors. A nearest-neighbor algorithm error-corrected the raw reads and collapsed the reads into unique sequences, merging closely related sequences to remove PCR and sequencing errors. To assign V, D and J gene segments, CDR3 sequences were aligned to IMGT reference sequences. For a sequence to be retained, at least a six-nucleotide match to both a V gene segment and a J gene segment was required. Rearrangements were classified as productive when the CDR3 lacked stop codons and remained in frame with V and J, and all other rearrangements were classified as non-productive. Following IMGT convention, CDR3 was defined as the stretch from the second conserved V-encoded cysteine up to the conserved J-encoded phenylalanine. In an earlier analysis of 500 to 650 of the donors, sequences lacking an unambiguous match to a single V gene segment were excluded. An earlier analysis of 587 of the donors called V segments functional above 56.7% productive rearrangements and segregating when the between-donor standard deviation exceeded 5%. To diagnose cytomegalovirus status from the catalog of TCR beta chain sequences, a statistical classification framework was built. V and J gene assignment, in a later analysis, came from comparing TCR nucleotide sequences with IMGT/GENE-DB human TR gene sequences. In a later analysis, CDR3 sequences and most-parsimonious VDJ recombination scenarios were assigned using the TCRdist pipeline. In a later analysis, each TCR beta chain was defined by its CDR3 amino acid sequence together with its V-gene family, and reads without a unique V-gene family were excluded. To address suspected cross-contamination and a sequencing artifact, a later analysis removed roughly 640 highly shared, low-generation-probability nucleotide sequences. For each public chain, a later analysis derived a clonal expansion index from normalized ranks of inferred template counts within each repertoire. A later analysis computed generation probabilities with a VDJ recombination model fitted to out-of-frame rearrangements, and checked the results against IGoR. In a later analysis, TCR-TCR, TCR-HLA and TCR-CMV co-occurrence was scored with hypergeometric tests, and a repertoire-size bias correction was applied to TCR pairs. False discovery rates were estimated in a later analysis by permuting HLA or CMV assignments 20 times. A later analysis grouped co-occurring TCRs with DBSCAN, adding TCRdist sequence similarity when clustering within HLA-allele-positive subsets. Repertoires with fewer than 30,000 or more than 120,000 public chains, plus five repertoires with anomalous nucleotide sharing, were excluded from co-occurrence clustering. TCRdb mirrors the immuneACCESS table, restricted to in-frame sequences. Some clones are absent from its copies; in checked studies, under half trace to an unresolved V gene, and the reason for the others is unknown. Clone size and the V and J calls come from that table; the DNA yielded D and trimming. This sample comprises roughly 170,000 clones, approximately 80% of them detected only once. In total, the top ten clones hold about 5% of the sample.

The cohort was made up of 650 to 700 healthy bone marrow donors. At the time of sampling, all cohort members were nominally healthy, though unrecorded immune exposures were likely present. The donor tested CMV seropositive, placing the donor among the roughly 300 seropositive members of the cohort. Each donor provided a peripheral blood sample, and peripheral blood mononuclear cells were used for TCR beta sequencing. Genomic DNA extraction from the blood cell samples was performed with the Qiagen DNeasy Blood Extraction Kit. CDR1 and CDR2, looked up from the germline V gene, are MNHNS and SASEGT. The cysteine opens and the phenylalanine closes a CDR3 of 15 amino acids. Only the CDR3 portion is preserved as DNA: 45 bases, with reading frame beginning at the first base. Germline trimming: 5 bases from V, 9 bases from J; junction bases outside gene matches: 13. To note about this clone: What this receptor recognizes is not known. Base qualities are not recorded, but no much larger clone differs from it by a single base.

Here is what the overall study found, with its caveats: The presence/absence analyses assumed that sequencing depth was roughly uniform across donors, and that assumption may not be true. In a later analysis, most CMV-associated TCR beta chains were found to appear HLA-restricted, with HLA associations seemingly driven largely by CMV exposure. For the cohort, immune exposure information was limited to CMV serostatus. Some 15 rarely observed V segments, including chromosome 9 orphons, were excluded from the earlier analysis of a few hundred of the donors because counts were too low. Compared with the roughly 700-donor mean, donors in an Asian-associated ancestry cluster had fewer N-insertions in productive TCRs, according to a later genetic analysis. Strong co-occurrence of HLA alleles, especially DR and DQ, made assigning TCR associations to individual alleles difficult. A few of the identified cytomegalovirus-associated TCR beta chains were confirmed in vitro to be specific for cytomegalovirus antigens. The cohort was sequenced for TCR beta chains only, and without alpha or paired-chain data the features that could be detected were limited. Because HLA typing was unavailable for some donors at each locus, only the typed subset was used in association tests. Specific HLA alleles were associated with 16,951 TCR beta sequences at a false discovery rate of 0.05 in a later analysis. A cluster of highly shared sequence variants was judged likely to be a technical artifact of the sequencing pipeline. Correlated functional status among segregating V segments might be attributable to linkage disequilibrium, but an unknown experimental factor could not be ruled out. Most TCR sequences were observed very rarely across donors, whereas some public TCRs were present in many individuals. In the study, 150 to 200 TCR beta chains were listed as associated with cytomegalovirus. In both the original and validation cohorts, the classifier was reported to diagnose cytomegalovirus status with high specificity and sensitivity. The authors suggested that the approach could potentially be generalized to other disease states and immunological phenotypes. The 87-base-pair reads could not distinguish some IMGT-functional V segments, including TRBV6-2 and TRBV6-3, so those segments were excluded. In a later analysis, several top co-occurrence clusters were reported to appear linked to parvovirus B19, influenza, CMV and Epstein-Barr virus. A further reported finding was that TCR beta sequences accurately predicted the HLA-A and HLA-B alleles for most subjects in the first cohort. An association between a missense DCLRE1C variant and V-gene and J-gene trimming of TCR beta chains was found in a later genetic analysis and replicated in an independent cohort. In a later analysis, HLA-associated TCR beta chains showed more clonal expansion and lower generation probabilities than non-associated chains that were equally common. A later analysis found that TCR association rates varied across HLA loci, with DRB1 alleles showing the most associated TCRs and HLA-C alleles the fewest. In an earlier analysis of some 540 of the donors, most TCR beta V segments appeared in productive rearrangements about 87% or about 30% of the time, broadly matching IMGT annotations.

What was sequenced was PBMCs. The chain employs TRBV6-1 and TRBJ1-5; 7 central nucleotides agree with TRBD1. This receptor was taken from a woman in her fifties or sixties in good health and CMV-seropositive. The nucleotide sequence reads as follows: TGTGCCAGCAGTAACCCGGGGACAGATCCATGGCCCCAGCATTTT. Its translation reads: CASSNPGTDPWPQHF.